This T cell receptor (beta chain) was identified in a study of T cell repertoires in cytomegalovirus infection (dated by TCRdb to between 2018 and 2020). Study-wide context: The HLA type of each donor mattered for the analysis, because public TCR beta signatures pointed to carriage of CMV infection along with the matching HLA type.

The CDR3 numbers 14 residues from cysteine through phenylalanine. Of all the DNA, just the CDR3 is kept, 42 bases in frame from base 1. V drops 7 bases and J drops 1 base, leaving 11 bases in between. The germline V gene yields WSHSY for CDR1 and SAAADI for CDR2. Overall results and qualifications from the work: The ex vivo response was dominated by HLA-C-restricted CMV-specific TCR beta clonotypes, and the single most frequent clonotype in two of eight donors was supplied by these HLA-C-restricted clonotypes. In both this cohort and an independent roughly 350-donor cohort, the cumulative frequency of public TCR beta family members distinguished carriers of CMV infection plus the relevant HLA type.

The listed sequencing device is Illumina HiSeq 1500. TCRdb reanalyzed the raw reads on its own, using fastp at Q25 for trimming and MiXCR for clone calling, and kept in-frame beta chains. Under each unique CDR3 protein, matching rows form one entry showing the most common genes and DNA. This sample lists more than 200,000 distinct CDR3 sequences; 9.1% were detected once. Together, the top ten hold over 12% of the sample. This clonotype has more than one count but fewer than ten. There is no known antigen for this receptor. The input lacks base qualities; no much larger clone sits a single base away. The sample taken for sequencing was PBMCs. The sequence derives from a human donor in good health (CMV status not recorded). Some clones in this sample may be carry-over from other donors' samples. The chain employs TRBV10-2 and TRBJ2-1, with a tentative D gene TRBD2 over 6 matching bases. The CDR3 region reads CASISGTSYNEQFF. The DNA reads TGCGCCAGCATTAGCGGAACTTCCTACAATGAGCAGTTCTTC.